This T cell receptor beta chain emerged from a study of control samples from healthy donors and cancer patients. This CDR3 has 15 residues. Germline lookup yields CDR1 SGHRS and CDR2 YFSETQ. The germline V and J ends were trimmed by 2 bases and 3 bases, with 14 bases remaining between them. In this sample, this clone turned up a few times. The assay was immunoSEQ multiplex PCR, and TCRdb's table has in-frame clones only and misses some. Of approximately 70,000 clones listed, more than 70% were seen once; the top ten hold around 2.3%. The origin of this receptor is a woman aged 50 to 60 with head and neck cancer. The genes are TRBV5-1 and TRBJ1-1; D is perhaps TRBD1 (5 bases). The sequenced sample was PBMCs. The CDR3 sequence: CASSFGGEWDTEAFF. Written as DNA, the CDR3 is TGCGCCAGCAGCTTCGGAGGGGAGTGGGACACTGAAGCTTTCTTT. The full variable domain, rest sourced from reference TRBV5-1 and TRBJ1-1, is KAGVTQTPRYLIKTRGQQVTLSCSPISGHRSVSWYQQTPGQGLQFLFEYFSETQRNKGNFPGRFSGRQFSNSRSEMNVSTLELGDSALYLCASSFGGEWDTEAFFGQGTRLTVV.